The rows below give T cell receptor beta chains drawn from one sample of a study of response to subunit inactivated influenza vaccine. Using its own MiXCR run on the RT-PCR reads, TCRdb lists one record per CDR3 protein. This table holds hundreds of thousands of distinct CDR3 sequences, around 11% found once. Another study also made use of these data, one on T cells expressing NK-cell markers.

The sample consisted of PBMCs from blood, taken on the day of vaccination. The source is a man aged 50 or older who received an inactivated influenza vaccine. Both conserved end residues are part of each CDR3. The D gene is left open where the match is weak. Clone size is not always given. Where it is, it says once, few, many or a class for expanded clones.

TRBV7-2	18	TRBD2	TRBJ2-3	NA	TGTGCCAGCAGCTTAGCGCGGGCTAGCGGGAGGATGATGGATACGCAGTATTTT	CASSLARASGRMMDTQYF
TRBV5-1	15	TRBD1	TRBJ1-3	few	TGCGCCAGCAGCGCGGACAGGAGCTCTGGAAACACCATATATTTT	CASSADRSSGNTIYF
TRBV19	13	NA	TRBJ2-2	NA	TGTGCCAGTAGTTCCCCCCTCATCGGGGAGCTGTTTTTT	CASSSPLIGELFF
TRBV4-1	15	NA	TRBJ2-4	few	TGCGCCAGCAGCCACCTCGGAAAGGGTCCATTCGTTCAGTACTTC	CASSHLGKGPFVQYF
TRBV7-2	13	TRBD2	TRBJ2-1	few	TGTGCCAGCAGCTCCGGACTAGTCAATGAGCAGTTCTTC	CASSSGLVNEQFF
TRBV7-2	14	NA	TRBJ2-1	few	TGTGCCAGCAGCTTAATACGGGGTTACAATGAGCAGTTCTTC	CASSLIRGYNEQFF
TRBV19	14	NA	TRBJ1-4	NA	TGTGCCAGGAGTGAAACCGGGACATCCGAAAAACTGTTTTTT	CARSETGTSEKLFF
TRBV20-1	10	NA	TRBJ2-1	many	TGCAGTGCTGGCAGCGGTGAGCAGTTCTTC	CSAGSGEQFF
TRBV12-3/TRBV12-4	14	NA	TRBJ2-7	few	TGTGCCAGCAAGATGTGGGGTACAACCTACGAGCAGTACTTC	CASKMWGTTYEQYF
TRBV5-5	17	TRBD2	TRBJ2-5	NA	TGTGCCAGCAGCTTAGTGCCGGGACTAGGGGTCCGGGAGACCCAGTACTTC	CASSLVPGLGVRETQYF
TRBV6-5	15	TRBD1	TRBJ2-5	many	TGTGCCAGCAGTTACTCTACAGGGGGATGGGAGACCCAGTACTTC	CASSYSTGGWETQYF
TRBV28	15	NA	TRBJ2-5	NA	TGTGCCAGCAGCTCCCCCTCGGGGGTGGGAGAGACCCAGTACTTC	CASSSPSGVGETQYF
TRBV5-1	10	NA	TRBJ2-1	NA	TGCGCCAGTAGGGGGTATGAGCAGTTCTTC	CASRGYEQFF
TRBV6-5	15	NA	TRBJ2-1	NA	TGTGCCAGCAGTTACTCAAGGACGGCTTACAATGAGCAGTTCTTC	CASSYSRTAYNEQFF
TRBV5-6	13	NA	TRBJ2-1	NA	TGTGCCAGCAGCTTGGCTGTTGAGAATGAGCAGTTCTTC	CASSLAVENEQFF
TRBV28	19	NA	TRBJ2-1	few	TGTGCCAGCAGTTTATTCCCCCCCCAATCTGGACAGAAATACAATGAGCAGTTCTTC	CASSLFPPQSGQKYNEQFF
TRBV25-1	14	NA	TRBJ2-7	NA	TGTGCCAGCAGTGAGAGACAGGAGACCTACGAGCAGTACTTC	CASSERQETYEQYF
TRBV5-1	12	NA	TRBJ2-1	NA	TGCGCCAGCCGCCCGAGCCGGGATGAGCAGTTCTTC	CASRPSRDEQFF
TRBV30	13	NA	TRBJ1-2	few	TGTGCCTCTTTCCGCGGGGTTTACTATGGCTACACCTTC	CASFRGVYYGYTF
TRBV11-2	16	TRBD2	TRBJ2-3	few	TGTGCCAGCAGCTTAGCAGCGGGGGGACGGACAGATACGCAGTATTTT	CASSLAAGGRTDTQYF
TRBV7-3	18	TRBD1	TRBJ2-2	few	TGTGCCAGCAGCTTAAGGCCCGGGACAGGGGGTACCACCGGGGAGCTGTTTTTT	CASSLRPGTGGTTGELFF
TRBV9	16	TRBD1	TRBJ2-7	few	TGTGCCAGCAGCGAGGGGGCCGGACAGGGCTCCTACGAGCAGTACTTC	CASSEGAGQGSYEQYF
TRBV10-3	15	NA	TRBJ1-5	NA	TGTGCCATCAGCACAGGGCACCCCAATAGCCAGCCCCAGCATTTT	CAISTGHPNSQPQHF
TRBV7-9	12	NA	TRBJ1-1	many	TGTGCCAGCAGTTTAGTGAACACTGAAGCTTTCTTT	CASSLVNTEAFF
TRBV29-1	14	TRBD1	TRBJ1-1	few	TGCAGCGTGAGGGACAGGGGGAGGGTCACTGAAGCTTTCTTT	CSVRDRGRVTEAFF
TRBV7-9	12	NA	TRBJ2-6	many	TGTGCCACCTTGACAGGGGCCAACGTCCTGACTTTC	CATLTGANVLTF
TRBV7-9	15	TRBD2	TRBJ2-2	NA	TGTGCCAGCCGAGGGACTAGCGGGAGTACCGGGGAGCTGTTTTTT	CASRGTSGSTGELFF
TRBV2	13	NA	TRBJ2-5	few	TGTGCCAGCAGTGATAACCGAAGGGAGACCCAGTACTTC	CASSDNRRETQYF
TRBV4-2	16	TRBD2	TRBJ2-1	few	TGTGCCAGCAGCCAAGCGGCGGGGGGGGCCTACAATGAGCAGTTCTTC	CASSQAAGGAYNEQFF
TRBV28	18	TRBD2	TRBJ2-2	NA	TGTGCCAGCAGTTTAGGACTGGCTAGCGGGGGGAACACCGGGGAGCTGTTTTTT	CASSLGLASGGNTGELFF
TRBV5-6	17	TRBD1	TRBJ2-7	few	TGTGCCAGCAGCTTGGTCTCTGGACAGGCCTACACCTACGAGCAGTACTTC	CASSLVSGQAYTYEQYF
TRBV7-2	16	TRBD1	TRBJ2-5	NA	TGTGCCAGCAGCTTAGTATTGAAGGGGGCGTTGGAGACCCAGTACTTC	CASSLVLKGALETQYF